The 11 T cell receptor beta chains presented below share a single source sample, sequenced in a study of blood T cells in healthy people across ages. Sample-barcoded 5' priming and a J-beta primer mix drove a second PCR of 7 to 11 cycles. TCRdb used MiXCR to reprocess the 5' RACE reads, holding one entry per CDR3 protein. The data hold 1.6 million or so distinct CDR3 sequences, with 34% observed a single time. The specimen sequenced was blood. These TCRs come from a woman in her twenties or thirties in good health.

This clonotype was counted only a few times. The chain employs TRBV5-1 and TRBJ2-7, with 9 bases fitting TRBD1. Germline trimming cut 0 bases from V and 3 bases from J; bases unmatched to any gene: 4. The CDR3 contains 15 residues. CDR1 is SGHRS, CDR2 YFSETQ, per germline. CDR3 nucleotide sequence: TGCGCCAGCAGCTTGGGGGACAGGGTCATCTACGAGCAGTACTTC. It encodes CASSLGDRVIYEQYF.

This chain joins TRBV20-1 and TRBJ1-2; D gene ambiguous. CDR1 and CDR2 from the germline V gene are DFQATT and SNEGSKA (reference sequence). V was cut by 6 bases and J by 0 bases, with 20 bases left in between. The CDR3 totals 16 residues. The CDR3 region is CSARTVSPKTNYGYTF. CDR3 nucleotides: TGCAGTGCCCGGACCGTAAGTCCGAAAACTAACTATGGCTACACCTTC.

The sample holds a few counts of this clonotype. CDR3 region: CASSFRRLAGAADETQYF. Written as DNA, the CDR3 is TGTGCCAGCAGCTTCCGCCGACTAGCGGGGGCGGCCGACGAGACCCAGTACTTC. V usage is TRBV7-9 and J usage is TRBJ2-5, with 12 positions matching TRBD2. J lost 5 bases, V lost 3 bases, and 13 bases had no gene match. The germline V gene has CDR1 SEHNR and CDR2 FQNEAQ (reference sequence). The CDR3 spans 18 residues.

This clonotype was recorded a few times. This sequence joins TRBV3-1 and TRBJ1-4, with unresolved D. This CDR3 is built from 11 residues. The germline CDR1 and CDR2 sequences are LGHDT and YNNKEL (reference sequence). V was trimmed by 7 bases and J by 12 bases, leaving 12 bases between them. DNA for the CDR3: TGTGCCAGCAAAGTCGGGGAGGAACTGTTTTTT. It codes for CASKVGEELFF.

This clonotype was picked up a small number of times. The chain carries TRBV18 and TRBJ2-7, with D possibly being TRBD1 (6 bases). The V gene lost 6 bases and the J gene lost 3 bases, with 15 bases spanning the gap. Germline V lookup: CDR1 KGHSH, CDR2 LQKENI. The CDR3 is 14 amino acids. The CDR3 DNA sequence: TGTGCCAGCTCGCAGGCGGCAGGGGACTACGAGCAGTACTTC. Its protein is CASSQAAGDYEQYF.

The CDR3 is CGRRGEIGEQYF. As DNA, the CDR3 is TGCGGTCGAAGGGGAGAGATCGGCGAGCAGTACTTC. The chain uses TRBV20-1 and TRBJ2-7; TRBD1 or TRBD2 may be the D gene (5 bases each). Looked up from germline, CDR1 is DFQATT and CDR2 is SNEGSKA (reference sequence). The CDR3 has 12 residues.

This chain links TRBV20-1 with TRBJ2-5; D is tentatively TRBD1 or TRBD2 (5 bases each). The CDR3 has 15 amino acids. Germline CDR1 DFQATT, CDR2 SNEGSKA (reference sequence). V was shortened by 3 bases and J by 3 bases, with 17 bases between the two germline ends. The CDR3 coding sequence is TGCAGTGCTAGGTTCTCCGGGGACGGGAAAGAGACCCAGTACTTC. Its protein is CSARFSGDGKETQYF.

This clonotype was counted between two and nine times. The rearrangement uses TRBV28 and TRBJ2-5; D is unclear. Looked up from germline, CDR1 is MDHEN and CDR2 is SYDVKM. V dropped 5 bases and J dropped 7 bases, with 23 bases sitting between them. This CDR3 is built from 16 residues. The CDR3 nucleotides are TGTGCCAGCAGTCCCCGACCAGACGCTTGGGGTTGGACCCAGTACTTC. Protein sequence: CASSPRPDAWGWTQYF. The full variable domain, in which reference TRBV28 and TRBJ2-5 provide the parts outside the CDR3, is DVKVTQSSRYLVKRTGEKVFLECVQDMDHENMFWYRQDPGLGLRLIYFSYDVKMKEKGDIPEGYSVSREKKERFSLILESASTNQTSMYLCASSPRPDAWGWTQYFGPGTRLLVL.

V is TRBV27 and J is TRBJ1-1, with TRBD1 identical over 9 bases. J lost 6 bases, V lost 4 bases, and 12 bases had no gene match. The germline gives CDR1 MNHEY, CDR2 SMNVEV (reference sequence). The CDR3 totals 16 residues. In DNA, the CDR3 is TGTGCCAGCAGTTCACAGGGGGCACCTTTATTAGCTGAAGCTTTCTTT. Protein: CASSSQGAPLLAEAFF.

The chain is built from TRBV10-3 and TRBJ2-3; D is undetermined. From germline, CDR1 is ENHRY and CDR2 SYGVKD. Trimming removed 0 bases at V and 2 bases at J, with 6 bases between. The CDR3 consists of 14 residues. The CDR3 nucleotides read TGTGCCATCAGTGAGTCGAAACCCACAGATACGCAGTATTTT. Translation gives CAISESKPTDTQYF.

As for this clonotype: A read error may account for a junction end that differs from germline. The CDR3 DNA reads TGTAGTGCTACAAGCGTCCGGGTGGTGAAAAACATTCAGTACTTC. Residues: CSATSVRVVKNIQYF. The V and J genes are TRBV20-1 and TRBJ2-4; D call uncertain. The CDR3 totals 15 residues. Per the germline V gene, CDR1 is DFQATT and CDR2 is SNEGSKA (reference sequence).